Listed below are T cell receptor beta chains from one sample, sequenced in a study of T-cell reconstitution after alpha-beta-depleted transplantation in children. TCRdb recomputed calls from the PCR reads with MiXCR, one row per CDR3 protein. The sample shows 70,000 to 95,000 distinct CDR3 sequences, 12% of them seen only once. The sequencing used PBMCs from the stem cell graft donor, collected from the stem cell graft. The receptors were sampled from a human donor who donated a stem cell graft to a child with inherited bone marrow failure. Both conserved end residues are part of each CDR3. The order of the fields is V gene, clone size, J gene, D gene, CDR3 protein, CDR3 DNA. A D gene is named only where the DNA matches it firmly. A clone size is listed for some rows: how often the clone was seen (once, few, many), or a class if it is expanded.

TRBV23-1	many	TRBJ2-7	.	CASSLARVDEQYF	TGCGCCAGCAGTCTCGCCAGGGTGGACGAGCAGTACTTC
TRBV14	many	TRBJ2-7	TRBD1	CASSQTGQGAYEQYF	TGTGCCAGCAGCCAAACGGGACAGGGGGCCTACGAGCAGTACTTC
TRBV4-2	many	TRBJ1-5	TRBD1	CASSQDEGANQPQHF	TGTGCCAGCAGCCAAGATGAGGGGGCAAATCAGCCCCAGCATTTT
TRBV6-1	few	TRBJ2-3	TRBD2	CASRNPTSGGGTQYF	TGTGCCAGCAGGAATCCGACTAGCGGGGGGGGTACGCAGTATTTT
TRBV5-1	many	TRBJ1-6	TRBD1	CAISTDTGALSGSYNSPLHF	TGCGCCATCAGCACCGACACAGGGGCCCTTAGTGGCTCCTATAATTCACCCCTCCACTTT
TRBV30	.	TRBJ1-3	.	CAWSVGDLGNTIYF	TGTGCCTGGAGTGTCGGGGATTTAGGAAACACCATATATTTT
TRBV7-2	many	TRBJ2-7	TRBD1	CASSLDGGQGYEQYF	TGTGCCAGCAGCTTAGATGGGGGACAGGGCTACGAGCAGTACTTC
TRBV2	few	TRBJ1-5	.	CASTSGTEGQPQHF	TGTGCCAGCACCTCCGGGACTGAAGGGCAGCCCCAGCATTTT
TRBV4-2	many	TRBJ2-1	.	CASSPGFYNEQFF	TGTGCCAGCAGCCCGGGGTTCTACAATGAGCAGTTCTTC
TRBV7-2	many	TRBJ2-2	TRBD1	CASSLQGQSTGELFF	TGTGCCAGCAGCTTACAGGGACAGTCAACCGGGGAGCTGTTTTTT